A selection of T cell receptor beta chains follows, all from one sample in a study of control samples from healthy donors and cancer patients. Sequenced by immunoSEQ multiplex PCR; TCRdb stores in-frame clones only, minus some. This sample has about 130,000 clones; roughly 90% occur once, and the top ten carry 1.5% to 2%. The specimen was blood. The origin of the receptors is a man younger than 35 in good health. Both conserved end residues are part of each CDR3. A D gene is named only where the DNA matches it firmly. Expanded clones are given a class, and other clones once, few, many or no size at all.

abundance,v_gene,d_gene,j_gene,CDR3nt,CDR3aa
-,TRBV19,-,TRBJ1-5,TGTGCCAGTAGCTGGAATGCAGTTCCAGGGGCCGATCAGCCCCAGCATTTT,CASSWNAVPGADQPQHF
-,TRBV15,-,TRBJ1-2,TGTGCCACCAGCAGAGACCCTAAGGACGGCTACACCTTC,CATSRDPKDGYTF
-,TRBV27,-,TRBJ1-4,TGTGCCAGCAGTTTGATGGGTGCAACTAATGAAAAACTGTTTTTT,CASSLMGATNEKLFF
-,TRBV19,TRBD1,TRBJ2-7,TGTGCCAGTGGACAAGGGACAGGGGGCCTTTACGAGCAGTACTTC,CASGQGTGGLYEQYF
-,TRBV27,TRBD1,TRBJ2-7,TGTGCCAGCACCTTTTCGACAGGGGGCGAGCAGTACTTC,CASTFSTGGEQYF
once,TRBV4-2,-,TRBJ2-3,TGTGCCAGCAGCCAAGATCGCGGCGGTAGCACAGATACGCAGTATTTT,CASSQDRGGSTDTQYF
-,TRBV19,-,TRBJ1-2,TGTGCCAGTAGTATTAAGGGGCTGGGCTATGGCTACACCTTC,CASSIKGLGYGYTF
-,TRBV5-5,TRBD1,TRBJ1-2,TGTGCCAGCAGCCTATCGGAAGGACAGGGGGCATATGGCTACACCTTC,CASSLSEGQGAYGYTF
few,TRBV19,-,TRBJ2-1,TGTGCCAGTAGTATGTACTCCGGCACCTACAATGAGCAGTTCTTC,CASSMYSGTYNEQFF
-,TRBV2,TRBD2,TRBJ2-1,TGTGCCAGCAGTGAAGGTCTAGCGGGGACAAATGAGCAGTTCTTC,CASSEGLAGTNEQFF
-,TRBV18,-,TRBJ1-3,TGTGCCAGCTCACCGAAACAGGGCCCCTCTGGAAACACCATATATTTT,CASSPKQGPSGNTIYF
once,TRBV15,-,TRBJ1-5,TGTGCCACCAGCAGAGATTACGCGTCATCAGCCCCTAGCAATCAGCCCCAGCATTTT,CATSRDYASSAPSNQPQHF
-,TRBV28,TRBD1,TRBJ1-6,TGTGCCACCCCTCAAGGGACAGCTAATAATTCACCCCTCCACTTT,CATPQGTANNSPLHF
-,TRBV5-5,-,TRBJ1-3,TGTGCCAGCAGCTTAAGGAGGAACAGGCCGGAGGCGATCACCATATATTTT,CASSLRRNRPEAITIYF
-,TRBV28,TRBD2,TRBJ2-7,TGTGCCAGCAGTCCGCGCCGTAGGACTAGTGGCTACGAGCAGTACTTC,CASSPRRRTSGYEQYF
-,TRBV2,TRBD1,TRBJ1-2,TGTGCCAGCAGTGAAGCCCGCCCCGGGACAGATATTAACTATGGCTACACCTTC,CASSEARPGTDINYGYTF
-,TRBV11-2,TRBD1,TRBJ1-2,TGTGCCAGCAGCTTCCGGGACAGGTCCTATGGCTACACCTTC,CASSFRDRSYGYTF
-,TRBV24-1,TRBD1,TRBJ2-3,TGTGCCACCAGTGATCCACGACAGGGGCGAGATACGCAGTATTTT,CATSDPRQGRDTQYF
-,TRBV20-1,-,TRBJ1-1,TGCAGTGCCACCAAGGGCACTGAAGCTTTCTTT,CSATKGTEAFF
-,TRBV5-1,-,TRBJ2-3,TGCGCCAGCACTGTTCGGGGGACCACAGATACGCAGTATTTT,CASTVRGTTDTQYF
-,TRBV7-9,-,TRBJ2-2,TGTGCCAGCAGCCGGCACAGGGGACTCCGGTCCGGGGAGCTGTTTTTT,CASSRHRGLRSGELFF
few,TRBV5-1,-,TRBJ1-2,TGCGCCAGCAGCCAGGACCTCCCTAACTATGGCTACACCTTC,CASSQDLPNYGYTF
few,TRBV27,-,TRBJ1-6,TGTGCCAGCAGTTTAAATGTGGGGGGGGCCTATAATTCACCCCTCCACTTT,CASSLNVGGAYNSPLHF
-,TRBV29-1,TRBD1,TRBJ2-7,TGCAGCGTCGGGACAGGGAGCTCCTACGAGCAGTACTTC,CSVGTGSSYEQYF
-,TRBV4-1,TRBD2,TRBJ2-2,TGCGCCAGCAGCCAAGGGGGACTAGCGGGAGCCTTCGAGGGCTGGGGGGAGCTGTTTTTT,CASSQGGLAGAFEGWGELFF
-,TRBV10-3,-,TRBJ2-1,TGTGCCATCAGTGATCCCCGAAATGAGCAGTTCTTC,CAISDPRNEQFF
-,TRBV20-1,-,TRBJ2-7,TGCAGTGCTAGTAGAGTAGAAGGAAGCGCCTACGAGCAGTACTTC,CSASRVEGSAYEQYF
-,TRBV10-3,-,TRBJ1-1,TGTGCCATGGGGCAAGTCAACAAGGCTTTCTTT,CAMGQVNKAFF
-,TRBV19,TRBD2,TRBJ2-3,TGTGCCAGTAGGATCGACGGGACTAGCGGAAGTTATACGCAGTATTTT,CASRIDGTSGSYTQYF
-,TRBV14,-,TRBJ2-3,TGTGCCAGCAGCCAAGGGAGGGGTCATCCAGATACGCAGTATTTT,CASSQGRGHPDTQYF
-,TRBV9,-,TRBJ2-6,TGTGCCAGCAGTTTCGACGGGTCTGGGGCCAACGTCCTGACTTTC,CASSFDGSGANVLTF
-,TRBV9,-,TRBJ2-5,TGTGCCAGCAGCGAGGGACCCGAATTGGCCCAGTACTTC,CASSEGPELAQYF
-,TRBV2,-,TRBJ1-4,TGTGCCAGCAGTGTACTGGAGAATGAAAAACTGTTTTTT,CASSVLENEKLFF
few,TRBV7-2,-,TRBJ2-7,TGTGCCAGCAGCCAGGGACACCTCTACGAGCAGTACTTC,CASSQGHLYEQYF
once,TRBV25-1,-,TRBJ2-2,TGTGCCAGCAGGGAAACCCGGACCCCTACCGGGGAGCTGTTTTTT,CASRETRTPTGELFF